This entry describes one TCR beta chain. The antigen remains unidentified. The CDR3 covers 11 residues. CDR1 and CDR2 from the germline V gene are MNHNY and SVGAGI (reference sequence). Trimming removed 8 bases from V and 4 bases from J, with 8 bases in between. The data belong to a study of CD8 T cells in ankylosing spondylitis. Study conclusions and caveats: With a CD8+ phenotype, disease-linked clones were relatively rare in peripheral blood. Reports of some motif variants in reactive arthritis synovial fluid and blood predate this one. Enrichment of disease-linked clones was reportedly significant in matched ankylosing spondylitis synovial fluid. Seemingly distinctive of ankylosing spondylitis blood was a TCR beta motif formed by eight highly homologous variants.

TCRdb redid the calling of the 5' RACE reads with MiXCR, one entry per CDR3 protein. This sample carries around 540,000 distinct CDR3 sequences, roughly 13% of them seen once, and the ten largest clones take around 6.8%. This rearrangement joins TRBV6-6 to TRBJ2-5; a weak D match, TRBD2 (5 bases). The source material was blood, either unsorted or a sorted T cell fraction (not recorded which). The receptor was isolated from a male donor with ankylosing spondylitis. In DNA form, the CDR3 reads TGTGCCAGCGGGAGCGGAGAGACCCAGTACTTC. Translating it yields CASGSGETQYF.